This T cell receptor beta chain is from a study of cytomegalovirus exposure and HLA in healthy donors. The study's findings and limits: There were several of the most significant clusters that appeared linked to common viral pathogens in a later analysis.

The PCR employed 60 Vbeta primers together with 13 Jbeta primers. Profiling relied on immunoSEQ multiplex PCR, and the TCRdb table lists in-frame clones only, not all of them. The sample holds 150,000 to 200,000 clones, 77% seen once. The CDR3 spans 18 residues. The germline V gene encodes CDR1 SGHVS and CDR2 FQNEAQ. The V segment lost 1 base and the J segment 7 bases; nucleotides outside the gene matches: 10. Details on this clone: No antigen is known for it.

Sequencing used PBMCs. The chain uses TRBV7-8 and TRBJ2-2; 12 bases agree with TRBD1. The clonotype originates from a man younger than 35 in good health and CMV-seronegative. The CDR3 DNA sequence: TGTGCCAGCAGCTTAGTGCTCGGGGACAGGGGGCAGGGCGGGGAGCTGTTTTTT. Translated: CASSLVLGDRGQGGELFF.